One sample yielded the 3 T cell receptor beta chains listed below, sequenced in a study of T cells in Graves' hyperthyroidism and ophthalmopathy. The CDR3 regions of TCR beta were amplified from RNA transcripts. TCR CDR3 regions were first amplified by RT-PCR with HTBI primers. TCRdb independently ran MiXCR on the multiplex PCR reads; one entry per CDR3 protein. The table shows under 400,000 distinct CDR3 sequences, with roughly 17% occurring only once. The sequenced sample was blood. The receptors come from a man aged 25-40 years with Graves' hyperthyroidism.

This chain joins TRBV29-1 and TRBJ1-2, with unresolved D. Germline V CDR1 and CDR2: SQVTM, ANQGSEA. The CDR3 runs 14 residues. Trimming took 8 bases from V and 2 from J, leaving 18 bases between them. The CDR3 protein is CSSTSPGLNYGYTF. The CDR3 nucleotides read TGCAGCTCTACCTCCCCGGGATTAAACTATGGCTACACCTTC.

This clonotype has ten or more counts. The chain recombines TRBV11-2 with TRBJ2-5; D gene unclear. The CDR3 is 12 residues long. Per the germline V gene, CDR1 is SGHAT and CDR2 is FQNNGV. Trimming took 0 bases from V and 5 from J, leaving 4 bases between them. As DNA, the CDR3 is TGTGCCAGCAGCTTAGAGAGTGAGACCCAGTACTTC. Translated, it gives CASSLESETQYF.

The chain is built from TRBV28 and TRBJ2-7; D is unresolved. The length of the CDR3 is 12 residues. CDR1 is MDHEN and CDR2 is SYDVKM in the germline V gene. Trimming took off 5 bases at V and 5 bases at J, with 10 bases between the two ends. CDR3 sequence: CASSPGWNEQYF. The CDR3 DNA reads TGTGCCAGCAGTCCCGGATGGAACGAGCAGTACTTC.